The 14 T cell receptor beta chains reported below all come from one sample, sequenced in a study of blood T cell repertoires in COVID-19. TCRdb keeps only in-frame clones here, not all; method: immunoSEQ multiplex PCR. The sample includes about 280,000 clones, 86% of them seen just once. The sequencing input was peripheral blood. These receptors originate from a woman in her seventies with COVID-19, enrolled during active disease.

The V call is TRBV3-1 (or the pseudogene TRBV3-2), the J call TRBJ2-3; D not resolved. Trimming took off 5 bases at V and 2 bases at J, with 5 bases between the two ends. CDR3 size: 12 residues. Germline values: CDR1 LGHDT, CDR2 YNNKEL (reference sequence). The CDR3 region is CASSSFTDTQYF. CDR3 in DNA: TGTGCCAGCAGCTCCTTCACAGATACGCAGTATTTT.

The chain recombines TRBV6-5 with TRBJ1-6, with TRBD1 identical over 8 bases. The ends lost 5 bases at V and 12 bases at J; junction bases unmatched: 6. CDR1 and CDR2 from the germline V gene are MNHEY and SVGAGI. The CDR3 has 13 amino acids. This CDR3 is CASSQQGVGPLHF. Written as DNA, the CDR3 is TGTGCCAGCAGTCAACAGGGGGTTGGACCCCTCCACTTT.

The rearrangement links TRBV9 to TRBJ2-2; 7 positions match TRBD2. CDR1 SGDLS and CDR2 YYNGEE come from the germline V gene. V dropped 0 bases and J dropped 7; count of bases not matched to a gene: 9. The CDR3 runs to 16 residues. As DNA, the CDR3 is TGTGCCAGCAGCGTAGCGTTGGCGGGGAGGGGCGGGGAGCTGTTTTTT. It specifies CASSVALAGRGGELFF.

The chain joins TRBV2 to TRBJ1-1; D is undetermined. Deletions cut 10 bases from V and 5 bases from J, with 11 bases between. From germline, CDR1 is SNHLY and CDR2 FYNNEI. The CDR3 runs to 11 residues. The CDR3 loop reads CATLVGTEAFF. The CDR3 coding sequence is TGTGCCACCTTAGTCGGGACTGAAGCTTTCTTT.

The V call is TRBV2, the J call TRBJ1-1; no clear D. V lost 0 bases, J lost 2 bases, and 4 bases lay in between. The CDR3 totals 13 residues. CDR1 SNHLY and CDR2 FYNNEI come from the germline V gene. Written as DNA, the CDR3 is TGTGCCAGCAGTGAAGCTGGCAACACTGAAGCTTTCTTT. Amino acid sequence: CASSEAGNTEAFF.

The chain uses TRBV5-6 and TRBJ1-2, with D hard to call. CDR1 and CDR2 (germline): SGHDT, YYEEEE. With 1 base removed from V and 1 base from J, the gap between germline ends came to 11 bases. This CDR3 contains 15 residues. In nucleotides, the CDR3 is TGTGCCAGCAGCTTGTCGGGAGACATTAACTATGGCTACACCTTC. Translating it yields CASSLSGDINYGYTF.

There are a few counts of this clone. The CDR3 loop is CASSYDSTGELFF. The CDR3, as DNA: TGTGCCAGCAGTTACGACAGCACCGGGGAGCTGTTTTTT. The chain links TRBV6-4 to TRBJ2-2, with TRBD1 as a possible D gene (5 bases). This CDR3 has 13 amino acids. Trimming stripped 5 bases from V and 4 bases from J, with 8 bases between. Looked up from germline, CDR1 is MRHNA and CDR2 is SNTAGT.

The gene calls are TRBV15 and TRBJ1-1, with D possibly being TRBD1 (5 bases). V lost 0 bases to trimming and J lost 7 bases, with 9 bases between them. In germline, CDR1 is LNHNV, CDR2 YYDKDF (reference sequence). The CDR3 spans 13 residues. Written as DNA, the CDR3 is TGTGCCACCAGCAGAGACAGGGCCATTGAAGCTTTCTTT. Amino acid sequence: CATSRDRAIEAFF.

The chain uses TRBV13 and TRBJ1-1, with 7 bases lining up with TRBD1. Germline CDR1 is PRHDT and CDR2 is FYEKMQ (reference sequence). J gave up 1 base and V 4 bases, and 3 bases lay outside the gene matches. The CDR3 loop spans 14 amino acids. As DNA, the CDR3 is TGTGCCAGCAGCTCCGGGACAGCGAACACTGAAGCTTTCTTT. Protein: CASSSGTANTEAFF.

The rearrangement links TRBV7-2 to TRBJ2-1; 8 bases are shared with TRBD1. The CDR3 is 16 residues long. Unmatched junction bases numbered 7, after V lost 4 bases and J lost 2 bases. Per germline, CDR1 SGHTA and CDR2 FQGNSA. CDR3 nucleotide sequence: TGTGCCAGCAGCTACACCGGGACAGGAACCTACAATGAGCAGTTCTTC. Its protein product is CASSYTGTGTYNEQFF.

The chain's CDR3 is CASSGRQLTDTQYF. The DNA for the CDR3 is TGTGCCAGCAGCGGGCGACAGCTCACAGATACGCAGTATTTT. This chain uses TRBV9 with TRBJ2-3; tentatively, D is TRBD1 (5 bases). The CDR3 loop spans 14 amino acids. V was clipped by 3 bases and J by 2 bases, with 10 bases between them. The germline CDR1 and CDR2 sequences are SGDLS and YYNGEE.

This clone was observed a few times. The V gene is TRBV24-1, the J gene TRBJ1-2; 9 nucleotides agree with TRBD1. Germline values: CDR1 KGHDR, CDR2 SFDVKD. The CDR3 length is 18 residues. V was clipped by 3 bases and J by 2 bases; unmatched bases: 12. CDR3 amino acids: CATSDLQGPGQGNYGYTF. As DNA, the CDR3 is TGTGCCACCAGTGATCTGCAAGGACCGGGACAGGGAAACTATGGCTACACCTTC.

The chain couples TRBV23-1 to TRBJ1-4; D gene uncertain. TRBV23-1 is given ORF status, its function remaining uncertain. Trimming left V 0 bases short and J 0 bases short, with 11 bases between. The CDR3 contains 17 residues. This chain's CDR3 is CASSQSREGATNEKLFF. In DNA, the CDR3 is TGCGCCAGCAGTCAATCGAGAGAGGGTGCAACTAATGAAAAACTGTTTTTT.

V is TRBV30 and J is TRBJ1-2; D gene ambiguous. This CDR3 has 19 amino acids. V was pared by 4 bases and J by 1 base, with 28 bases between. CDR1 and CDR2 (germline): GTSNPN, SVGIG (reference sequence). CDR3 residues: CAWTWGGSRRSPVNYGYTF. In DNA form, the CDR3 reads TGTGCCTGGACTTGGGGAGGGAGCCGAAGGTCTCCAGTTAACTATGGCTACACCTTC.